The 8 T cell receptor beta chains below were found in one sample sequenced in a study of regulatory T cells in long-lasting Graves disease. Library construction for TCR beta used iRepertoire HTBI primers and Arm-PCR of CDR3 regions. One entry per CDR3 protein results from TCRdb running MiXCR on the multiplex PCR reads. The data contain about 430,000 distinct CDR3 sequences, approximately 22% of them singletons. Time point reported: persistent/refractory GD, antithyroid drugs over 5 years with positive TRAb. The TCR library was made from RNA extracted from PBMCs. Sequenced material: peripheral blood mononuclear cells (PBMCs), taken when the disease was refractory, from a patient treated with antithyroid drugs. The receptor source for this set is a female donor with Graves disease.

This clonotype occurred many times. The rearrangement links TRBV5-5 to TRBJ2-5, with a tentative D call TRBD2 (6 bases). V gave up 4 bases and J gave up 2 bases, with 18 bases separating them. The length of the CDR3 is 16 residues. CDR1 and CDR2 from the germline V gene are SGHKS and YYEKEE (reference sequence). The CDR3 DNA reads TGTGCCAGCAGCACACCCTGGGGGGACCCTCAAGAGACCCAGTACTTC. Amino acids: CASSTPWGDPQETQYF.

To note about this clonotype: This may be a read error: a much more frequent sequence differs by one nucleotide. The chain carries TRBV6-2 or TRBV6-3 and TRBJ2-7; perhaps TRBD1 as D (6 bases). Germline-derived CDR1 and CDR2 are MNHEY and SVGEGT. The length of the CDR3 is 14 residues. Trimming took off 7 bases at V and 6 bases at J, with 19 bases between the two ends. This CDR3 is CASKKGTTNCEQYF. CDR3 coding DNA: TGTGCCAGCAAGAAGGGGACAACAAACTGCGAGCAGTACTTC.

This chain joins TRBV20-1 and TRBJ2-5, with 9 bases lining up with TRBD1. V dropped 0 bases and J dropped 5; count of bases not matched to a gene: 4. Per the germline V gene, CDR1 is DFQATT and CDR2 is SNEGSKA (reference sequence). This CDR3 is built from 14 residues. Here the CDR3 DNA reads TGCAGTGCTAGAGAGGGGACAGGGCTGGAGACCCAGTACTTC. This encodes CSAREGTGLETQYF.

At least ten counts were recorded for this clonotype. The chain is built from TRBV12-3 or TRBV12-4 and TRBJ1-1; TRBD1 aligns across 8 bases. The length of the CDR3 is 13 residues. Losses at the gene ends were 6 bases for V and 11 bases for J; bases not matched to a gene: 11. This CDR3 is CASSRGQGDSAFF. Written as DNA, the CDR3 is TGTGCCAGCAGCCGAGGACAGGGCGACTCGGCTTTCTTT.

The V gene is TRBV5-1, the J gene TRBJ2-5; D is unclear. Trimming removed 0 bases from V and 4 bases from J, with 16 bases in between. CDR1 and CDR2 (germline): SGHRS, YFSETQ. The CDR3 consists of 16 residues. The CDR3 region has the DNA TGCGCCAGCAGCTTGGCCGGAGCGCAAGGGTTAGAGACCCAGTACTTC. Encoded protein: CASSLAGAQGLETQYF.

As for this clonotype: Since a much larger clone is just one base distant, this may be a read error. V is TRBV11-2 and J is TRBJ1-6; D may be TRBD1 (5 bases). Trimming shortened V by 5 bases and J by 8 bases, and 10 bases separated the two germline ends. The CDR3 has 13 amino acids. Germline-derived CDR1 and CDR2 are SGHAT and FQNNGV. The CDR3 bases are TGTGCCAGCAGCCCAGGGTTAGATTCACCCCTCCACTTT. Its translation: CASSPGLDSPLHF.

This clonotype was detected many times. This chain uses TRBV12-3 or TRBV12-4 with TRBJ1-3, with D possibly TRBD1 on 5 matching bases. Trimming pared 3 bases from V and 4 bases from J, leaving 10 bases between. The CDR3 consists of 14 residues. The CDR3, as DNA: TGTGCCAGCAGTTTCGAGGGGCGCGGAAACACCATATATTTT. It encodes CASSFEGRGNTIYF.

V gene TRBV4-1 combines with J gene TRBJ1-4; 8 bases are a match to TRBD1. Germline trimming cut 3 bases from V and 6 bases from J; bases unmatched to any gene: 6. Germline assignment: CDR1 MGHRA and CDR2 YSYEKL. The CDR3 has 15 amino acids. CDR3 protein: CASSQMGQADEKLFF. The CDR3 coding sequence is TGCGCCAGCAGCCAGATGGGACAGGCAGATGAAAAACTGTTTTTT.